Below, 21 T cell receptor beta chains from the same sample are listed, as sequenced in a study of T cells after yellow fever vaccination. Each CDR3 protein gets one entry after TCRdb re-called the 5' RACE reads with MiXCR. The sample records some 500,000 distinct CDR3 sequences, approximately 15% being singletons. The source material was PBMCs, sampled on the day of the yellow fever booster vaccination. Receptors were obtained from a man aged 25 to 40 who received the YFV17D yellow fever vaccine.

In its sample, this clonotype was seen many times. The chain uses TRBV6-4 and TRBJ2-7, with 11 bases matching TRBD2. The CDR3 covers 19 residues. Trimming took 6 bases from V and 2 from J; bases not matched to a gene: 18. CDR1 MRHNA and CDR2 SNTAGT come from the germline V gene. CDR3 bases: TGTGCCAGCAGCCCCCGGAGGGCCGGGACTAGCGGAGAGCCCTACGAGCAGTACTTC. This translates into CASSPRRAGTSGEPYEQYF.

The chain has TRBV7-6 and TRBJ2-2; D is perhaps TRBD1 or TRBD2 (5 bases each). The CDR3 has 15 residues. Germline V gives CDR1 SGHVS, CDR2 FNYEAQ. Trimming left V 1 base short and J 6 bases short, with 12 bases between. The CDR3 region is CASSLDYGGSGELFF. The CDR3 DNA sequence: TGTGCCAGCAGCTTAGATTATGGGGGATCCGGGGAGCTGTTTTTT.

This clonotype was detected only a few times. The chain has TRBV3-1 and TRBJ2-5, with 10 bases matching TRBD2. Germline values: CDR1 LGHDT, CDR2 YNNKEL (reference sequence). The V gene end was trimmed by 5 bases and the J gene end by 1 base; junction bases not matched to a gene: 13. CDR3 length: 18 residues. CDR3 DNA: TGTGCCAGCAGCGAGGGACTAGCGCCTGCCTCATTCCAAGAGACCCAGTACTTC. It encodes CASSEGLAPASFQETQYF.

This clonotype was seen many times. V is TRBV14 and J is TRBJ1-2, with D tentatively TRBD1 (6 bases). Trimming took off 0 bases at V and 4 bases at J, with 6 bases between the two ends. The CDR3 covers 13 residues. Germline-derived CDR1 and CDR2 are SGHDN and FVKESK. The CDR3 DNA reads as TGTGCCAGCAGCCAAGACAGGGGCTATGGCTACACCTTC. Amino acids: CASSQDRGYGYTF.

V gene TRBV20-1 combines with J gene TRBJ2-4, with D possibly TRBD1 on 5 matching bases. Trimming removed 0 bases from V and 6 bases from J, with 12 bases in between. The CDR3 extends over 14 amino acids. The germline CDR1 and CDR2 sequences are DFQATT and SNEGSKA (reference sequence). CDR3 amino acids: CSARDLQDLNIQYF. The CDR3 bases are TGCAGTGCTAGAGATCTACAGGACCTAAACATTCAGTACTTC.

This clonotype was seen repeatedly, ten times or more. The rearrangement joins TRBV5-1 to TRBJ1-1; no definite D call. The CDR3 has 13 residues. Germline-derived CDR1 and CDR2 are SGHRS and YFSETQ. V was pared by 2 bases and J by 4 bases, with 9 bases between. The CDR3 here is CASSLRTGTEAFF. In nucleotides, the CDR3 is TGCGCCAGCAGCTTACGGACCGGCACTGAAGCTTTCTTT.

This sequence joins TRBV14 and TRBJ1-3; D is uncertain. CDR1 and CDR2 from the germline V gene are SGHDN and FVKESK. V lost 10 bases and J 0 bases, leaving 4 bases between the germline ends. This CDR3 contains 11 residues. Here the CDR3 reads CAILSGNTIYF. CDR3 sequence (DNA): TGTGCCATCCTCTCTGGAAACACCATATATTTT. Together with reference TRBV14 and TRBJ1-3, the CDR3 gives the full variable domain: EAGVTQFPSHSVIEKGQTVTLRCDPISGHDNLYWYRRVMGKEIKFLLHFVKESKQDESGMPNNRFLAERTGGTYSTLKVQPAELEDSGVYFCAILSGNTIYFGEGSWLTVV.

This clonotype was detected a few times. One junction end disagrees with the germline gene, perhaps due to a read error. The V call is TRBV5-5, the J call TRBJ2-5; 8 bases are shared with TRBD2. This CDR3 has 12 residues. Germline V gene lookup returns CDR1 SGHKS and CDR2 YYEKEE (reference sequence). DNA for the CDR3: TGTGCCAGCAGCTTACAAGCGGGAGCGTCACTCTTC. It yields the protein CASSLQAGASLF.

V gene TRBV27 combines with J gene TRBJ2-7; D possibly corresponds to TRBD1 (6 bases). The germline CDR1 and CDR2 sequences are MNHEY and SMNVEV (reference sequence). The CDR3 has 16 amino acids. V lost 5 bases to trimming and J lost 7 bases, with 24 bases between them. CDR3 bases: TGTGCCAGCAGTCCTGGGTGGGGGCGCGTGGTGCGGGAGCAGTACTTC. Its translation is CASSPGWGRVVREQYF.

The rearrangement uses TRBV20-1 and TRBJ2-7; D may correspond to TRBD1 or TRBD2 (6 bases each). This CDR3 region has 14 residues. CDR1 is DFQATT, CDR2 SNEGSKA, per germline (reference sequence). V was clipped by 3 bases and J by 1 base, with 13 bases between them. The CDR3 region is CSASRGLASYEQYF. The CDR3 coding sequence is TGCAGTGCTAGCCGGGGGCTAGCGTCCTACGAGCAGTACTTC.

This clonotype appeared a few times. This chain joins TRBV6-1 and TRBJ2-7, with 8 bases lining up with TRBD2. The CDR3 consists of 14 residues. The V segment lost 3 bases and the J segment 3 bases; nucleotides outside the gene matches: 4. The germline V gene encodes CDR1 MNHNS and CDR2 SASEGT. The CDR3 loop is CASSEAGGVYEQYF. The CDR3 bases are TGTGCCAGCAGTGAGGCGGGAGGCGTCTACGAGCAGTACTTC.

CDR3 sequence: CASSPGRWTSGESTDTQYF. CDR3 nucleotide sequence: TGTGCCAGCAGCCCCGGAAGATGGACTAGCGGTGAAAGCACAGATACGCAGTATTTT. The chain employs TRBV11-1 and TRBJ2-3; 10 bases line up with TRBD2. This CDR3 contains 19 residues. In germline, CDR1 is SGHAT, CDR2 FQDESV (reference sequence). Germline trimming cut 5 bases from V and 0 bases from J; bases unmatched to any gene: 14.

The rearrangement joins TRBV7-9 to TRBJ2-7; D is uncertain. Germline loops: CDR1 SEHNR, CDR2 FQNEAQ (reference sequence). This CDR3 is 14 amino acids long. Trimming shortened V by 1 base and J by 2 bases, and 9 bases separated the two germline ends. The CDR3 is CASSLVGVPYEQYF. The CDR3 DNA is TGTGCCAGCAGCTTAGTGGGTGTCCCCTACGAGCAGTACTTC. The variable domain in full, with the rest retrieved from reference TRBV7-9 and TRBJ2-7, is DTGVSQNPRHKITKRGQNVTFRCDPISEHNRLYWYRQTLGQGPEFLTYFQNEAQLEKSRLLSDRFSAERPKGSFSTLEIQRTEQGDSAMYLCASSLVGVPYEQYFGPGTRLTVT.

This clonotype was seen a few times. V is TRBV5-1 and J is TRBJ2-5; TRBD1 agrees at 8 bases. The CDR3 runs to 14 residues. The ends lost 3 bases at V and 5 bases at J; junction bases unmatched: 6. CDR1 SGHRS and CDR2 YFSETQ come from the germline V gene. The CDR3 loop reads CASSYGTGKETQYF. CDR3 sequence (DNA): TGCGCCAGCAGCTACGGGACAGGCAAGGAGACCCAGTACTTC.

The chain combines TRBV5-1 with TRBJ2-2; D is undetermined. Trimming pared 4 bases from V and 4 bases from J, leaving 8 bases between. Looked up from germline, CDR1 is SGHRS and CDR2 is YFSETQ. The CDR3 consists of 13 residues. CDR3 protein: CASSVPGTGELFF. The CDR3 bases are TGCGCCAGCAGCGTCCCGGGCACCGGGGAGCTGTTTTTT.

The chain joins TRBV20-1 to TRBJ2-1; D may be TRBD2 (7 bases). Trimming took 3 bases from V and 9 from J, leaving 12 bases between them. Per germline, CDR1 DFQATT and CDR2 SNEGSKA (reference sequence). The CDR3 runs to 12 residues. The chain's CDR3 is CSASRGAGEQFF. The CDR3 DNA sequence: TGCAGTGCTAGTCGGGGGGCTGGTGAGCAGTTCTTC.

This clonotype was seen a few times. The genes are TRBV19 and TRBJ2-1; D possibly corresponds to TRBD2 (6 bases). Per germline, CDR1 LNHDA and CDR2 SQIVND (reference sequence). V lost 5 bases, J lost 5 bases, and 19 bases lay in between. The CDR3 is made up of 16 amino acids. In DNA form, the CDR3 reads TGTGCCAGTAGTCTTACCGGGAGTTCGTGGAACAATGAGCAGTTCTTC. Translating gives CASSLTGSSWNNEQFF. The full variable domain, its missing parts supplied by reference TRBV19 and TRBJ2-1, is DGGITQSPKYLFRKEGQNVTLSCEQNLNHDAMYWYRQDPGQGLRLIYYSQIVNDFQKGDIAEGYSVSREKKESFPLTVTSAQKNPTAFYLCASSLTGSSWNNEQFFGPGTRLTVL.

This clonotype appeared many times. The chain combines TRBV9 with TRBJ1-2; D is undetermined. V was trimmed by 4 bases and J by 4 bases, leaving 11 bases between them. The CDR3 is 13 amino acids. In germline, CDR1 is SGDLS, CDR2 YYNGEE. This chain's CDR3 is CASSPTDTYGYTF. For the CDR3, the DNA is TGTGCCAGCAGCCCAACAGACACCTATGGCTACACCTTC.

The chain combines TRBV18 with TRBJ2-7; 7 bases line up with TRBD2. After removal of 5 bases from V and 5 bases from J, the junction contained 9 bases not matched to a gene. This CDR3 is 14 amino acids long. Germline V gives CDR1 KGHSH, CDR2 LQKENI. The CDR3 nucleotides are TGTGCCAGCTCAAGCCGGGGGGTGGTCCACGAGCAGTACTTC. Translated, it gives CASSSRGVVHEQYF.

This chain connects TRBV7-2 to TRBJ1-4, with a possible D match to TRBD1 (5 bases). CDR3 length: 13 amino acids. Trimming removed 4 bases at V and 3 bases at J, with 6 bases between. Germline V gives CDR1 SGHTA, CDR2 FQGNSA. CDR3 sequence: CASSWGPNEKLFF. The CDR3 region has the DNA TGTGCCAGCAGCTGGGGACCTAATGAAAAACTGTTTTTT.

There are a few counts of this clonotype. The chain couples TRBV19 to TRBJ2-1; D remains ambiguous. Trimming removed 3 bases from V and 4 bases from J, with 13 bases in between. Germline V CDR1 and CDR2: LNHDA, SQIVND (reference sequence). The CDR3 has 15 residues. The CDR3 DNA sequence: TGTGCCAGTAGTATCAGGCTAGTGGCATACAATGAGCAGTTCTTC. It codes for CASSIRLVAYNEQFF.